A selection of T cell receptor beta chains follows, all from one sample in a study of control samples from healthy donors and cancer patients. Repertoires were generated with immunoSEQ multiplex PCR, while TCRdb's copy carries only in-frame clones and drops some. The table includes approximately 74,000 clones, less than 95% detected once. The sample consisted of blood. These receptors were collected from a woman aged 25 to 45 in good health. Each CDR3 is given with its conserved first and last residue. A D gene is named only where the DNA matches it firmly. Only some rows state a clone size, as once, few, many or a class for expanded clones.

- TRBJ2-7 13 TRBV9 - TGTGCCAGCAGCGTAGGCAGCCACTACGAGCAGTACTTC CASSVGSHYEQYF
few TRBJ1-1 15 TRBV2 TRBD1 TGTGCCAGCAGTCCGTTAACAGGGGGAGTTGCTGAAGCTTTCTTT CASSPLTGGVAEAFF
- TRBJ2-1 11 TRBV5-6 - TGTGCCAGCAGCTTTGAGTTTGAGCAGTTCTTC CASSFEFEQFF
- TRBJ2-6 19 TRBV3-1/TRBV3-2 - TGTGCCAGCAGCCGGATTCTAGGGATTGGATTCTCTGGGGCCAACGTCCTGACTTTC CASSRILGIGFSGANVLTF
- TRBJ1-2 15 TRBV10-3 - TGTGCCATCAGTGAGTGGGACGGTACTAACTATGGCTACACCTTC CAISEWDGTNYGYTF
- TRBJ2-4 13 TRBV10-2 - TGCGCCAGCAGGGGACAACCGAAAAACATTCAGTACTTC CASRGQPKNIQYF
- TRBJ2-7 12 TRBV5-6 - TGTGCCAGCAGCCTAATCAGGCACGAGCAGTACTTC CASSLIRHEQYF
- TRBJ1-2 14 TRBV11-2 - TGTGCCAGCAGCTTAGGATCCCCCAACTATGGCTACACCTTC CASSLGSPNYGYTF
- TRBJ1-1 8 TRBV21-1 - TGTGCAGGAACTGAAGCTTTCTTT CAGTEAFF
- TRBJ1-1 15 TRBV27 - TGTGCCAGCGGAGGTTTCCGAGGGGTTAGAACTGAAGCTTTCTTT CASGGFRGVRTEAFF
- TRBJ1-4 14 TRBV6-5 - TGTGCCAGCGGAAACAGGGCTGCTAATGAAAAACTGTTTTTT CASGNRAANEKLFF
- TRBJ2-1 14 TRBV19 TRBD2 TGTGCCAGTAGTGATGGGACTAGCAACAATGAGCAGTTCTTC CASSDGTSNNEQFF
- TRBJ2-1 15 TRBV5-1 TRBD1 TGCGCCAGCAGCTTGACGGACAGGGCCAATAATGAGCAGTTCTTC CASSLTDRANNEQFF
- TRBJ1-3 16 TRBV5-1 - TGCGCCAGCAGCTTGGGGACAGTCTCATCTGGAAACACCATATATTTT CASSLGTVSSGNTIYF
- TRBJ2-2 15 TRBV11-3 TRBD2 TGTGCCACGCCAAGGGCGGGGGTAAACACCGGGGAGCTGTTTTTT CATPRAGVNTGELFF
- TRBJ1-2 13 TRBV19 - TGTGCCAGTAGTGTGGGGGGGGACTATGGCTACACCTTC CASSVGGDYGYTF
- TRBJ1-4 13 TRBV6-5 - TGTGCCAGCAGGCGGACGGTGAATGAAAAACTGTTTTTT CASRRTVNEKLFF
- TRBJ1-4 13 TRBV7-6 - TGTGCCAGCAGCTCCTACAATCGACCGGAACTGTTTTTT CASSSYNRPELFF
- TRBJ2-5 14 TRBV9 - TGTGCCAGCAGCGTAGTAGGTGGGGAGGAGACCCAGTACTTC CASSVVGGEETQYF